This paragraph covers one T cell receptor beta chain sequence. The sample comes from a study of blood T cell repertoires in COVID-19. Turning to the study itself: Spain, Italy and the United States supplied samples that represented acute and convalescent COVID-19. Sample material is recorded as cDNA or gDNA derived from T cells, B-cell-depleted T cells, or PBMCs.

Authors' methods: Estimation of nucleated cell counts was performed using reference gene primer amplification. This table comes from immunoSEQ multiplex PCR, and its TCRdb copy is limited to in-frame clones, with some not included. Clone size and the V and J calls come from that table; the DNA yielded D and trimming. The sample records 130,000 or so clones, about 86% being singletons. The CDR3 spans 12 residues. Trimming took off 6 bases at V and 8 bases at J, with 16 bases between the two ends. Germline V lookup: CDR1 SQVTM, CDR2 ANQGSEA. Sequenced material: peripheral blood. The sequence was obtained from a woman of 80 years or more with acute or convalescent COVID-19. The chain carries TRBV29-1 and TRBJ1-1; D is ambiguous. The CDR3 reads CSVEKGGGEAFF. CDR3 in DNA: TGCAGCGTCGAAAAGGGTGGCGGGGAAGCTTTCTTT.